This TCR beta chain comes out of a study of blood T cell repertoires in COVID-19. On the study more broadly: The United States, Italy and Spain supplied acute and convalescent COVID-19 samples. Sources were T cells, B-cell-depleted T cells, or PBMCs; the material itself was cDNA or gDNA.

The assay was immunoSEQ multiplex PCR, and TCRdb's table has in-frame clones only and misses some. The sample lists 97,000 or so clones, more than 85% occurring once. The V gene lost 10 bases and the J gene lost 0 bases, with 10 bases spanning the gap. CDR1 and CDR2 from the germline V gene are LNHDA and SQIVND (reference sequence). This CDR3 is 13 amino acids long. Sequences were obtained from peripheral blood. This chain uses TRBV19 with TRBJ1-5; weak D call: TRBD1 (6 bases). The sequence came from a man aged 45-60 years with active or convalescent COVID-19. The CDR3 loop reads CATTTGSNQPQHF. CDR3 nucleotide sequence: TGTGCCACCACGACAGGTAGCAATCAGCCCCAGCATTTT.